Ten or more counts support the clone carrying this TCR beta chain. Its target is not known. This entry belongs to a study of T cells in Graves' hyperthyroidism and ophthalmopathy. Notes on the study in general: A median about 7 months before onset, the model predicted ophthalmopathy.

Ophthalmopathy cases scored 3 or more on the Clinical Activity Score and 4 or more on NOSPECS grade, with duration below 3 months. The study based diagnoses on clinical symptoms, serum thyroxine and TRAb, thyroid ultrasound and orbital computed tomography. Amplification targeted TCR beta CDR3 regions from RNA transcripts. First-round RT-PCR of the TCR CDR3 relied on the HTBI primer set. One entry per CDR3 protein, called by TCRdb with MiXCR from the multiplex PCR reads. The profile shows 600,000 to 650,000 distinct CDR3 sequences, roughly 20% of them singletons. The clonotype was recovered from a man aged 25-45 years with Graves' ophthalmopathy. The specimen sequenced was blood.

The CDR3, as DNA: TGCGCCAGCAGCCAAGATAGGGGACAGGGTGACGAGCAGTACTTC. Its protein product is CASSQDRGQGDEQYF. The gene calls are TRBV4-3 and TRBJ2-7; 9 nucleotides align to TRBD1. The CDR3 is made up of 15 amino acids. Germline V CDR1 and CDR2: LGHNA, YSLEER. V shed 0 bases and J 5 bases; nucleotides not matched to a gene: 5.